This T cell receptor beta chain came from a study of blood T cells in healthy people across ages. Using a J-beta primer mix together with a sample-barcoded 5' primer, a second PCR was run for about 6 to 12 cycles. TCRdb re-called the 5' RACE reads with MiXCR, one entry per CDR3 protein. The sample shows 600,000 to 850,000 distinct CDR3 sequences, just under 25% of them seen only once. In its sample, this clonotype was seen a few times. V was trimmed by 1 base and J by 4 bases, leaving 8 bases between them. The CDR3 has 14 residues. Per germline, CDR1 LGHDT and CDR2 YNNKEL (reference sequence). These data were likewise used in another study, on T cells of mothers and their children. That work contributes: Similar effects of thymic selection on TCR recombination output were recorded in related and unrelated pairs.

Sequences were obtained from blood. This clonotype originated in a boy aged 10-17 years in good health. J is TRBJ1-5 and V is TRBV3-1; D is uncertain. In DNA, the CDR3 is TGTGCCAGCAGCCAAGTAGGTAGAAATCAGCCCCAGCATTTT. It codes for CASSQVGRNQPQHF.